A single sample is the source of the 5 T cell receptor beta chains below, sequenced in a study of cytomegalovirus exposure and HLA in healthy donors. In the PCR, 60 Vbeta and 13 Jbeta primers were used. Measured with immunoSEQ multiplex PCR; TCRdb has only the in-frame clones, and not every one. The table records fewer than 130,000 clones, over 65% of them present only once. Source material: PBMCs. The receptor source for this set is a young man in good health and CMV-seropositive.

A few counts support this clone. This chain links TRBV9 with TRBJ1-2, with D perhaps matching TRBD1 (5 bases). This CDR3 is 12 amino acids long. Trimming stripped 3 bases from V and 4 bases from J, with 7 bases between. Germline V CDR1 and CDR2: SGDLS, YYNGEE. The CDR3 coding sequence is TGTGCCAGCAGCGGGGACTTCTATGGCTACACCTTC. The encoded protein is CASSGDFYGYTF.

This clone was observed a handful of times. This chain connects TRBV19 to TRBJ1-2, with D possibly matching TRBD1 (6 bases). Trimming pared 1 base from V and 2 bases from J, leaving 11 bases between. The CDR3 is 15 amino acids. Per the germline V gene, CDR1 is LNHDA and CDR2 is SQIVND (reference sequence). In nucleotides, the CDR3 is TGTGCCAGTAGTATAGCCCTGACAGGCAACTATGGCTACACCTTC. Translation: CASSIALTGNYGYTF. The full variable domain, its missing parts supplied by reference TRBV19 and TRBJ1-2, is DGGITQSPKYLFRKEGQNVTLSCEQNLNHDAMYWYRQDPGQGLRLIYYSQIVNDFQKGDIAEGYSVSREKKESFPLTVTSAQKNPTAFYLCASSIALTGNYGYTFGSGTRLTVV.

This rearrangement joins TRBV5-4 to TRBJ1-6; a possible D gene is TRBD1 (6 bases). Germline V gene data show CDR1 as SGHNT and CDR2 as YYREEE (reference sequence). Trimming shortened V by 0 bases and J by 7 bases, and 14 bases separated the two germline ends. There are 16 residues in the CDR3. CDR3 amino acids: CASSLVPGDGNSPLHF. The CDR3 region has the DNA TGTGCCAGCAGCTTGGTACCAGGGGATGGGAATTCACCCCTCCACTTT.

The chain couples TRBV7-3 to TRBJ1-2, with 10 bases identical to TRBD1. CDR1 is SGHTA, CDR2 FQGTGA, per germline. This CDR3 is built from 16 residues. J lost 4 bases, V lost 0 bases, and 5 bases had no gene match. CDR3 nucleotides: TGTGCCAGCAGCTTAACAAGCCGGGACAGGGGCTATGGCTACACCTTC. The encoded protein is CASSLTSRDRGYGYTF.

The rearrangement uses TRBV9 and TRBJ1-2; perhaps TRBD1 as D (5 bases). CDR3 length equals 13 residues. Germline V gene data show CDR1 as SGDLS and CDR2 as YYNGEE. Deletions cut 4 bases from V and 3 bases from J, with 10 bases between. CDR3: CASSPGEDYGYTF. The CDR3 DNA is TGTGCCAGCAGCCCGGGGGAAGACTATGGCTACACCTTC.